A single sample is the source of the 31 T cell receptor beta chains below, sequenced in a study of T-cell reconstitution after alpha-beta-depleted transplantation in children listed by TCRdb under 2016. Libraries were made using PCR. The instrument given in TCRdb is Illumina HiSeq 2500. Molecular barcoding was employed in the preparation of TCR libraries, with unique molecular identifiers being used to normalize TCRbeta repertoire quantification. TCRdb reprocessed the public reads (quality trimming at Q25 with fastp, clone calling with MiXCR) and kept in-frame beta chains. CDR3 protein sequences are deduplicated, and each keeps its most common genes and DNA. This sample comprises 95,000 to 120,000 distinct CDR3 sequences, around 6.4% of them detected only once. The ten largest clones take up 23% of the sample. The sample's treatment or condition, from its label and the paper: allogeneic hematopoietic cell transplantation with graft depleted of TCRalphabeta T cells and CD19 B cells.

The starting material was PBMCs, mostly from graft donor cells, obtained 360 days after TCRalphabeta/CD19-depleted stem cell transplant. The receptors here all came from a male patient between 2 and 10 years old who had a stem cell transplant for acute lymphoblastic leukemia, so the T cells may come from the graft donor.

This clonotype has ten or more counts. V gene TRBV11-2 combines with J gene TRBJ1-5; D remains unclear. CDR1 SGHAT and CDR2 FQNNGV come from the germline V gene. V was clipped by 3 bases and J by 3 bases, with 12 bases between them. This CDR3 region has 15 residues. CDR3 loop: CASSFLGRFNQPQHF. The CDR3 coding sequence is TGTGCCAGCAGCTTTCTTGGGCGATTCAATCAGCCCCAGCATTTT.

This clonotype was recorded a few times. The chain joins TRBV20-1 to TRBJ2-7, with D possibly TRBD1 on 5 matching bases. The V end was cut by 0 bases, the J end by 1 base, with 10 bases between. This CDR3 is built from 14 residues. CDR1 DFQATT and CDR2 SNEGSKA come from the germline V gene (reference sequence). The CDR3 region is CSARDRVVSYEQYF. For the CDR3, the DNA is TGCAGTGCTAGAGACAGGGTCGTATCCTACGAGCAGTACTTC.

The chain recombines TRBV2 with TRBJ2-7, with 7 positions matching TRBD2. The CDR3 sequence is 14 residues long. From germline, CDR1 is SNHLY and CDR2 FYNNEI. V lost 2 bases and J lost 5; bases outside the gene matches: 6. The CDR3 DNA reads TGTGCCAGCAGTGAAAACGGGGGGAGCCACGAGCAGTACTTC. Its protein product is CASSENGGSHEQYF.

The chain combines TRBV24-1 with TRBJ2-2, with D possibly TRBD1 on 6 matching bases. Trimming stripped 0 bases from V and 6 bases from J, with 10 bases between. Germline assignment: CDR1 KGHDR and CDR2 SFDVKD. The length of the CDR3 is 15 residues. Here the CDR3 reads CATSDLYRAPGELFF. In DNA, the CDR3 is TGTGCCACCAGTGATTTGTACAGGGCCCCCGGGGAGCTGTTTTTT.

This clonotype appeared a few times. The chain recombines TRBV7-2 with TRBJ2-3, with TRBD2 identical over 9 bases. The CDR3 is made up of 16 amino acids. Germline trimming cut 0 bases from V and 9 bases from J; bases unmatched to any gene: 10. CDR1 and CDR2 (germline): SGHTA, FQGNSA. For the CDR3, the DNA is TGTGCCAGCAGCTTAGCTAGTAGCGGGAGAATGAGGACGCAGTATTTT. It yields the protein CASSLASSGRMRTQYF.

This clonotype was seen ten or more times. V usage is TRBV4-3 and J usage is TRBJ2-3, with no clear D. This CDR3 region has 17 residues. V shed 1 base and J shed 5 bases, with 19 bases lying between them. Germline loops: CDR1 LGHNA, CDR2 YSLEER. CDR3 residues: CASSQAPGGGSLDTQYF. The DNA of the CDR3 is TGCGCCAGCAGCCAAGCTCCAGGCGGTGGAAGTCTAGATACGCAGTATTTT.

This clonotype showed up just a few times. The J gene is TRBJ1-5, the V gene TRBV6-1; D perhaps matches TRBD1 (6 bases). V lost 3 bases and J lost 3, with 12 bases in between. CDR1 and CDR2 from the germline V gene are MNHNS and SASEGT. This CDR3 comprises 15 residues. The CDR3 sequence: CASSDRGLVNQPQHF. CDR3 nucleotide sequence: TGTGCCAGCAGTGACAGGGGTCTAGTCAATCAGCCCCAGCATTTT.

This clonotype has a count of ten or more. V is TRBV10-3 and J is TRBJ2-7, with 8 nucleotides matching TRBD1. The CDR3 is 15 residues long. Germline V gene sequence: CDR1 ENHRY, CDR2 SYGVKD. J lost 5 bases, V lost 6 bases, and 12 bases had no gene match. CDR3 nucleotide sequence: TGTGCCATCAGGAAAGGACAGGGCCGTCTCAACGAGCAGTACTTC. Translating it yields CAIRKGQGRLNEQYF.

This clonotype was detected many times. This rearrangement joins TRBV7-9 to TRBJ2-7, with a tentative D call TRBD1 (6 bases). The CDR3 runs to 14 residues. V was cut by 4 bases and J by 3 bases, with 13 bases left in between. CDR1 and CDR2 (germline): SEHNR, FQNEAQ (reference sequence). CDR3 amino acids: CASSSLDRIYEQYF. The DNA of the CDR3 is TGTGCCAGCAGCTCCCTAGACAGGATCTACGAGCAGTACTTC.

This clonotype has a handful of counts. The chain has TRBV18 and TRBJ2-3; D might be TRBD1 or TRBD2, each matching 5 bases. The CDR3 consists of 15 residues. Looked up from germline, CDR1 is KGHSH and CDR2 is LQKENI. The V end lost 2 bases, the J end lost 0 bases, and 9 bases lay between the germline ends. The CDR3 DNA reads as TGTGCCAGCTCACCATGGGACGGGAGCACAGATACGCAGTATTTT. Amino acids: CASSPWDGSTDTQYF.

Ten or more counts support this clonotype. This sequence joins TRBV7-9 and TRBJ2-3; D is unclear. Germline-derived CDR1 and CDR2 are SEHNR and FQNEAQ (reference sequence). The length of the CDR3 is 13 residues. V was pared by 1 base and J by 3 bases, with 5 bases between. CDR3 nucleotide sequence: TGTGCCAGCAGCTTAGGGAAGACAGATACGCAGTATTTT. It translates to CASSLGKTDTQYF.

The V and J genes are TRBV27 and TRBJ2-7, with a possible D match to TRBD1 (6 bases). The CDR3 covers 14 residues. Trimming shortened V by 3 bases and J by 6 bases, and 15 bases separated the two germline ends. The germline V gene has CDR1 MNHEY and CDR2 SMNVEV (reference sequence). CDR3 loop: CASSFTQGFTEQYF. DNA of the CDR3: TGTGCCAGCAGTTTTACACAGGGATTTACCGAGCAGTACTTC.

This clonotype was counted many times. The chain carries TRBV7-6 and TRBJ2-7; the D gene is possibly TRBD1 (6 bases). CDR1 is SGHVS, CDR2 FNYEAQ, per germline. This CDR3 region has 14 residues. V lost 5 bases, J lost 1 base, and 12 bases lay in between. CDR3 region: CASSTRDTSYEQYF. DNA for the CDR3: TGTGCCAGCAGCACCCGGGACACTTCCTACGAGCAGTACTTC. Looking up the rest from reference TRBV7-6 and TRBJ2-7 gives the full variable domain: GAGVSQSPRYKVTKRGQDVALRCDPISGHVSLYWYRQALGQGPEFLTYFNYEAQQDKSGLPNDRFSAERPEGSISTLTIQRTEQRDSAMYRCASSTRDTSYEQYFGPGTRLTVT.

This clonotype occurred many times. This chain connects TRBV7-9 to TRBJ2-7; D is ambiguous. CDR3 size: 12 residues. The ends were cut back, 6 bases at V and 4 bases at J, with 10 bases in the middle. Germline assignment: CDR1 SEHNR and CDR2 FQNEAQ (reference sequence). The CDR3 DNA reads TGTGCCAGCAGTTTATATTCTTACGAGCAGTACTTC. Translated, it gives CASSLYSYEQYF.

This clonotype showed up many times. The chain has TRBV5-1 and TRBJ2-7; weak D call: TRBD1 (6 bases). This CDR3 has 13 residues. In germline, CDR1 is SGHRS, CDR2 YFSETQ. The V end lost 1 base, the J end lost 4 bases, and 9 bases lay between the germline ends. CDR3 DNA: TGCGCCAGCAGCTTGATACAGGGATACGAGCAGTACTTC. Translating it yields CASSLIQGYEQYF.

In its sample, this clonotype was seen many times. This chain links TRBV7-2 with TRBJ2-1; TRBD2 aligns across 10 bases. V gave up 4 bases and J gave up 5 bases; unmatched junction bases: 5. The germline CDR1 and CDR2 sequences are SGHTA and FQGNSA. CDR3 length: 15 amino acids. The CDR3 DNA follows: TGTGCCAGCAGCTCCTGGACTAGCGGAGACAATGAGCAGTTCTTC. Translating gives CASSSWTSGDNEQFF.

There are many counts of this clonotype. The V gene is TRBV7-2, the J gene TRBJ1-2; D gene ambiguous. Germline CDR1 SGHTA, CDR2 FQGNSA. Trimming pared 5 bases from V and 7 bases from J, leaving 14 bases between. This CDR3 has 13 amino acids. The CDR3, as DNA: TGTGCCAGCAGCCCCAGTGGGGAGCGTGGCTACACCTTC. Translated: CASSPSGERGYTF.

This clonotype occurred many times. At one of its ends the junction is not consistent with the germline gene, which may arise from a read error. The chain joins TRBV7-7 to TRBJ2-2; unclear D gene. The length of the CDR3 is 12 residues. CDR1 and CDR2 (germline): SSHAT, FNYEAQ (reference sequence). CDR3 sequence reads: CASSFGSGELFF. CDR3 DNA sequence: TGTGCTAGCAGCTTCGGCAGCGGGGAGCTGTTTTTT.

This clonotype occurred many times. V and J are TRBV6-2 or TRBV6-3 and TRBJ2-3; possibly TRBD2 for D (5 bases). CDR1 and CDR2 (germline): MNHEY, SVGEGT. V lost 7 bases to trimming and J lost 6 bases, with 14 bases between them. The CDR3 loop spans 13 amino acids. The CDR3 DNA sequence: TGTGCCAGCATGAGGGATCAGAGGGATACGCAGTATTTT. Its translation: CASMRDQRDTQYF.

This clonotype came up many times. V gene TRBV9 combines with J gene TRBJ2-3, with D unclear. The germline V and J ends were trimmed by 5 bases and 0 bases, with 10 bases remaining between them. The germline V gene encodes CDR1 SGDLS and CDR2 YYNGEE. The CDR3 totals 14 residues. CDR3 sequence: CASSRRKSTDTQYF. In DNA form, the CDR3 reads TGTGCCAGCAGTCGTCGAAAAAGCACAGATACGCAGTATTTT.

This clonotype was seen ten or more times. V gene TRBV5-1 combines with J gene TRBJ2-3; 10 nucleotides agree with TRBD2. Germline CDR1 SGHRS, CDR2 YFSETQ. The ends lost 0 bases at V and 3 bases at J; junction bases unmatched: 7. The CDR3 is made up of 17 amino acids. CDR3 residues: CASSLGVRTSGTDTQYF. For the CDR3, the DNA is TGCGCCAGCAGCTTGGGAGTCCGGACTAGCGGAACAGATACGCAGTATTTT.

This clonotype was found many times. The chain combines TRBV9 with TRBJ2-3; D perhaps matches TRBD1 (6 bases). The length of the CDR3 is 16 residues. CDR1 SGDLS and CDR2 YYNGEE come from the germline V gene. Trimming took 6 bases from V and 0 from J, leaving 17 bases between them. CDR3 bases: TGTGCCAGCACCTCACCTACAGGGATTAGCACAGATACGCAGTATTTT. Its translation is CASTSPTGISTDTQYF.

The chain couples TRBV15 to TRBJ1-2; D perhaps matches TRBD1 (5 bases). The V end lost 2 bases, the J end lost 4 bases, and 14 bases lay between the germline ends. This CDR3 is built from 15 residues. Germline V gene lookup returns CDR1 LNHNV and CDR2 YYDKDF (reference sequence). The CDR3 coding sequence is TGTGCCACCAGCAGACGCCGGGACGGACCCTATGGCTACACCTTC. Translating gives CATSRRRDGPYGYTF.

This clonotype turned up a few times. The J gene is TRBJ2-5, the V gene TRBV28; tentatively, D is TRBD2 (6 bases). The germline V and J ends were trimmed by 3 bases and 5 bases, with 10 bases remaining between them. Germline V lookup: CDR1 MDHEN, CDR2 SYDVKM. The length of the CDR3 is 13 residues. CDR3 DNA: TGTGCCAGCAGTTTCCCCCGGGGGGAGACCCAGTACTTC. Translation: CASSFPRGETQYF.

This clonotype has ten or more counts. This chain joins TRBV6-2 or TRBV6-3 and TRBJ2-3; a possible D gene is TRBD1 (6 bases). This CDR3 comprises 16 residues. Germline-derived CDR1 and CDR2 are MNHEY and SVGEGT. V was shortened by 10 bases and J by 1 base, with 21 bases between the two germline ends. CDR3 DNA sequence: TGTGCCACCGGGACAACGGCCTACATCCGCACAGATACGCAGTATTTT. Its protein product is CATGTTAYIRTDTQYF.

This clonotype came up a few times. The chain is built from TRBV7-2 and TRBJ1-3; TRBD1 is a possible D gene (5 bases). This CDR3 spans 16 amino acids. Germline V gene lookup returns CDR1 SGHTA and CDR2 FQGNSA. Trimming removed 2 bases from V and 3 bases from J, with 14 bases in between. CDR3 in amino acids: CASSLTWPGSGNTIYF. CDR3 nucleotide sequence: TGTGCCAGCAGCTTAACTTGGCCAGGGAGTGGAAACACCATATATTTT.

CDR3 amino acids: CASSPSAGGLSGANVLTF. The DNA for the CDR3 is TGTGCCAGCTCACCATCGGCGGGGGGCCTCTCTGGGGCCAACGTCCTGACTTTC. The genes are TRBV18 and TRBJ2-6; 8 bases map to TRBD2. The ends lost 2 bases at V and 0 bases at J; junction bases unmatched: 6. Germline CDR1 reads KGHSH; CDR2 reads LQKENI. This CDR3 is built from 18 residues.

This clonotype was detected only a few times. The chain recombines TRBV20-1 with TRBJ2-3; TRBD1 is a possible D gene (6 bases). The CDR3 contains 13 residues. Trimming left V 3 bases short and J 5 bases short, with 12 bases between. Germline loops: CDR1 DFQATT, CDR2 SNEGSKA (reference sequence). CDR3 region: CSARQGRRDTQYF. CDR3 nucleotide sequence: TGCAGTGCTAGGCAGGGGCGGCGAGATACGCAGTATTTT.

At least ten counts were recorded for this clonotype. This chain connects TRBV27 to TRBJ2-2; D possibly uses TRBD1 or TRBD2 (5 bases each). V was shortened by 5 bases and J by 1 base, with 11 bases between the two germline ends. CDR3 length: 15 residues. The germline V gene has CDR1 MNHEY and CDR2 SMNVEV (reference sequence). The CDR3 bases are TGTGCCAGCAGTCCGGGACGGCAGAACACCGGGGAGCTGTTTTTT. This sequence encodes CASSPGRQNTGELFF.

This clonotype was seen a handful of times. The V and J genes are TRBV19 and TRBJ1-5; D might be TRBD1 (6 bases). The germline gives CDR1 LNHDA, CDR2 SQIVND (reference sequence). This CDR3 has 12 amino acids. V was clipped by 9 bases and J by 4 bases, with 10 bases between them. The DNA for the CDR3 is TGTGCCAGCTGGACAGTTAATCAGCCCCAGCATTTT. This codes for CASWTVNQPQHF.

The table lists this clonotype with many counts. The chain joins TRBV5-1 to TRBJ1-1; tentative D call: TRBD1 (6 bases). Germline V gives CDR1 SGHRS, CDR2 YFSETQ. The CDR3 runs 16 residues. The V gene lost 3 bases and the J gene lost 2 bases, with 17 bases spanning the gap. This CDR3 is CASSSLETRGNTEAFF. The CDR3 DNA follows: TGCGCCAGCAGCTCGTTGGAGACCAGGGGAAACACTGAAGCTTTCTTT.